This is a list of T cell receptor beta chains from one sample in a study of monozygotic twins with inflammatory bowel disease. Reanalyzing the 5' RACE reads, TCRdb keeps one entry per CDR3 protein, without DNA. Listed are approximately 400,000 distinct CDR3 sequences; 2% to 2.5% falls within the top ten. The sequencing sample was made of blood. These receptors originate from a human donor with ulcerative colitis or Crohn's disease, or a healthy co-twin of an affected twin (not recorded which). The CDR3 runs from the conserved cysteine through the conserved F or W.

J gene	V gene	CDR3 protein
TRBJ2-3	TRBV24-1	CATSDLGQGINTQYF
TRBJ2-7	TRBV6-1	CASRTNRYSYEQYF
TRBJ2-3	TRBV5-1	CASSPRTSGSLGSSTDTQYF
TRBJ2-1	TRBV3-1	CASSLTSGGAHNEQFF
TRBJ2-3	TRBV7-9	CASSSEDRGNFDTQYF
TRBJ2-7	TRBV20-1	CSASRPSRDYLYEQYF
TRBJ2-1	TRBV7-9	CASSLRGPSYNEQFF
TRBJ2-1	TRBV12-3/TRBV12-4	CASSLFQVTLGEQFF
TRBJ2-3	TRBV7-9	CAIRGELADTQYF
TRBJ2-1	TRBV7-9	CASSLGLPSYNEQFF
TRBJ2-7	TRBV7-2	CASKRGGGGGEQYF
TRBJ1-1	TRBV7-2	CASSFYGAENTEAFF
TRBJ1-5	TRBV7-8	CASSLGRGPENQPQHF
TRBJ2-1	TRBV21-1	CASSTSPLGGNEQFF
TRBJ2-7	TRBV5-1	CASSLFQHSYEQYF
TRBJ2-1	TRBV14	CASSQAYDNEQFF
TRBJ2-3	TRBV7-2	CASSRRTRTDTQYF
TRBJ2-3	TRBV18	CASSPPGRGGADTQYF
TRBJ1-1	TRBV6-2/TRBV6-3	CASSYSTGLLNTEAFF
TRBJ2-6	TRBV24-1	CATSDRGTGANVLTF
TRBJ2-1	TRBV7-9	CASSLERGTGGKNEQFF
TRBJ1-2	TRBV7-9	CASSLVRGQANYGYTF
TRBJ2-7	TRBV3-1	CASSQGGSGNYEQYF
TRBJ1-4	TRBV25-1	CASSGTGNEKLFF
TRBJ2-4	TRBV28	CASSLGGTKNIQYF
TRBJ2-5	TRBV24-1	CATSGTQETQYF
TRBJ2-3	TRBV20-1	CSARDQQGRTDTQYF
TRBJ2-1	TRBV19	CASSIVDRGGNEQFF
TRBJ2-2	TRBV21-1	CASSKTVAAGGPGELFF
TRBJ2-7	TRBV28	CASSLSGTGPYEQYF
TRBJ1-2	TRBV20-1	CSARDPGPTGNYGYTF
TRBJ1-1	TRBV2	CASSGGQGTPNTEAFF
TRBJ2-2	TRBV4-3	CASSGLDGTGELFF
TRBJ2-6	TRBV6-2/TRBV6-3	CASSSGQSGANVLTF
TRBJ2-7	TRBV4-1	CASSLRGIALAVDYEQYF
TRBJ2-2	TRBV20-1	CSARSTGTSVTGELFF
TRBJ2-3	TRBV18	CASSRPGRGTDTQYF
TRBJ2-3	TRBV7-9	CASTRPGLAGMDTQYF
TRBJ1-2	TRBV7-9	CASSTSPPNYGYTF
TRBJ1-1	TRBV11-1	CASSSLQTGGLGDTEAFF
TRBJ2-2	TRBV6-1	CASTRTPGTQNTGELFF
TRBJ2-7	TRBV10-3	CATAPGQGGYEQYF
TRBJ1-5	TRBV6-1	CASSPPPSDRLTGNQPQHF
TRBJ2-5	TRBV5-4	CASRLDRDGGQETQYF
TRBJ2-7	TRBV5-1	CASSLHSSYEQYF
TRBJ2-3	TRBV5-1	CASSLSPMGGTQYF
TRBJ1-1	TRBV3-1	CASSQDPGQGSGAFF
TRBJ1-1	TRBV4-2	CASSQDIWARGRTEAFF
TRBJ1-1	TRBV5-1	CASSLMNIADTEAFF
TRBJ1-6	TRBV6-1	CASLKSSQGLGSPLHF
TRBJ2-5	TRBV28	CASSIPTGLATAETQYF
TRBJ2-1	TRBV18	CASSPSSGVYNEQFF
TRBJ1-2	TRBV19	CASRSPRGRTNYGYTF
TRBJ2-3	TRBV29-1	CSVEGIPPYTDTQYF
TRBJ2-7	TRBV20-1	CSADKGDNYEQYF
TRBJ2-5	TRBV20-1	CSARLITWYQETQYF
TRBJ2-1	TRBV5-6	CASSLVNRDNEQFF
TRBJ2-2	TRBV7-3	CASSLKDRLGNTGELFF
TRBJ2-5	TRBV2	CASALMHQETQYF